A single sample gave rise to the 23 T cell receptor beta chains below, sequenced in a study of shared clonotypes between healthy human individuals. Profiling relied on immunoSEQ multiplex PCR, and the TCRdb table lists in-frame clones only, not all of them. The sample contains about 2.1 million clones, approximately 94% of which appear only once. Terminally differentiated effector memory CD45RA+ cells were left out of the naive CD8 fraction, which was CD45RO-negative and positively selected for CCR7. Sequenced: naive CD8+ T cells from PBMCs. These receptor sequences come from a man between 18 and 35 years old in good health. Some clones in this sample may be carry-over from other donors' samples.

This sequence joins TRBV5-4 and TRBJ2-7, with 7 bases identical to TRBD1. The CDR3 spans 14 residues. The V segment lost 4 bases and the J segment 6 bases; nucleotides outside the gene matches: 10. Germline V lookup: CDR1 SGHNT, CDR2 YYREEE (reference sequence). The CDR3 loop is CASSRAYRGAEQYF. As DNA, the CDR3 is TGTGCCAGCAGCAGAGCCTACAGGGGCGCCGAGCAGTACTTC.

As regards this clone: The same CDR3 also results from other DNA sequences found in this sample. J is TRBJ1-5 and V is TRBV19; perhaps TRBD1 as D (6 bases). This CDR3 contains 15 residues. Deletions cut 6 bases from V and 7 bases from J, with 19 bases between. CDR1 LNHDA and CDR2 SQIVND come from the germline V gene (reference sequence). This CDR3 reads CASSHPGAGEQPQHF. CDR3 DNA sequence: TGTGCCAGTAGCCACCCAGGGGCAGGGGAACAGCCCCAGCATTTT.

This clone appeared once. This chain joins TRBV7-9 and TRBJ2-2, with 8 bases aligning to TRBD2. V gave up 1 base and J gave up 1 base; unmatched junction bases: 8. CDR1 and CDR2 (germline): SEHNR, FQNEAQ (reference sequence). The CDR3 runs 18 residues. The CDR3 DNA is TGTGCCAGCAGCTTAGAGCCACTAGCGGAAGAGAACACCGGGGAGCTGTTTTTT. It codes for CASSLEPLAEENTGELFF.

CDR3 DNA sequence: TGTGCCAGCAGTTACCAGGGAGGGATGGATGGCTACACCTTC. Translated: CASSYQGGMDGYTF. This chain uses TRBV6-5 with TRBJ1-2, with a weak D call TRBD1 (5 bases). Germline V lookup: CDR1 MNHEY, CDR2 SVGAGI. The CDR3 totals 14 residues. V shed 2 bases and J shed 6 bases, with 13 bases lying between them.

This chain links TRBV10-2 with TRBJ1-2; a possible D gene is TRBD1 (6 bases). V lost 8 bases and J 6 bases, leaving 13 bases between the germline ends. The CDR3 spans 12 residues. Germline lookup yields CDR1 WSHSY and CDR2 SAAADI. In nucleotides, the CDR3 is TGCGCCAGCCGCGGGGGGGGGCATGGCTACACCTTC. Its translation is CASRGGGHGYTF.

This sequence joins TRBV6-5 and TRBJ2-5, with 12 bases that match TRBD2. The CDR3 runs 15 residues. CDR1 is MNHEY, CDR2 SVGAGI, per germline. The V gene end was trimmed by 5 bases and the J gene end by 3 bases; junction bases not matched to a gene: 4. The CDR3 DNA is TGTGCCAGCAGTGGACTAGCGGGAATGGAAGAGACCCAGTACTTC. Protein product: CASSGLAGMEETQYF.

The chain uses TRBV28 and TRBJ2-7; 10 bases are shared with TRBD2. The CDR3 totals 16 residues. Germline lookup yields CDR1 MDHEN and CDR2 SYDVKM. The V segment lost 1 base and the J segment 4 bases; nucleotides outside the gene matches: 7. The CDR3 region is CASSLSSGRAMYEQYF. CDR3 nucleotides: TGTGCCAGCAGTTTATCGAGCGGGAGGGCCATGTACGAGCAGTACTTC.

The chain is built from TRBV6-5 and TRBJ2-1, with D possibly TRBD1 on 7 matching bases. The ends were cut back, 2 bases at V and 7 bases at J, with 18 bases in the middle. CDR1 is MNHEY and CDR2 is SVGAGI in the germline V gene. This CDR3 has 16 residues. CDR3 protein: CASSYVRRGVRNEQFF. Here the CDR3 DNA reads TGTGCCAGCAGTTACGTCCGCAGGGGGGTAAGGAATGAGCAGTTCTTC.

A remark on this clone: Other DNA sequences of this sample code for an identical CDR3. V usage is TRBV27 and J usage is TRBJ1-2; no reliable D call. V lost 1 base and J 1 base, leaving 7 bases between the germline ends. The CDR3 spans 14 residues. Germline CDR1 MNHEY, CDR2 SMNVEV (reference sequence). The CDR3 here is CASSLFPGNYGYTF. CDR3 in DNA: TGTGCCAGCAGTTTATTTCCCGGTAACTATGGCTACACCTTC.

The genes are TRBV7-8 and TRBJ2-7; D gene ambiguous. The CDR3 has 14 residues. From germline, CDR1 is SGHVS and CDR2 FQNEAQ. The V end was cut by 3 bases, the J end by 2 bases, with 11 bases between. The DNA for the CDR3 is TGTGCCAGCAGCTTGACATACCCCCCCTACGAGCAGTACTTC. Its translation is CASSLTYPPYEQYF.

This chain uses TRBV27 with TRBJ2-4; unclear D gene. The germline V and J ends were trimmed by 3 bases and 4 bases, with 13 bases remaining between them. The CDR3 has 15 residues. CDR1 and CDR2 from the germline V gene are MNHEY and SMNVEV (reference sequence). This CDR3 is CASSFLRGGKNIQYF. The CDR3 nucleotides are TGTGCCAGCAGTTTTCTTCGTGGCGGAAAAAACATTCAGTACTTC.

This clone was recorded only once. The genes are TRBV10-3 and TRBJ2-5; D perhaps matches TRBD1 (6 bases). Germline CDR1 is ENHRY and CDR2 is SYGVKD. Trimming shortened V by 6 bases and J by 5 bases, and 16 bases separated the two germline ends. This CDR3 is 14 amino acids long. In DNA form, the CDR3 reads TGTGCCATCAGGATGACAGGCTCGGAGGAGACCCAGTACTTC. It is translated as CAIRMTGSEETQYF.

The chain uses TRBV11-2 and TRBJ2-1; 7 positions match TRBD2. The J segment lost 0 bases and the V segment lost 4 bases, leaving 6 bases of the junction unmatched. From germline, CDR1 is SGHAT and CDR2 FQNNGV. This CDR3 contains 16 residues. DNA of the CDR3: TGTGCCAGCAGCTCCATTGGGGAGGGCTCCTACAATGAGCAGTTCTTC. This gives the protein CASSSIGEGSYNEQFF.

This clone was found once. The chain couples TRBV4-1 to TRBJ2-7, with D tentatively TRBD1 (6 bases). The CDR3 covers 14 residues. The V end was cut by 2 bases, the J end by 3 bases, with 11 bases between. Germline-derived CDR1 and CDR2 are MGHRA and YSYEKL. The CDR3, as DNA: TGCGCCAGCAGCCAACCAACAGGGTTCTACGAGCAGTACTTC. The encoded protein is CASSQPTGFYEQYF.

The chain recombines TRBV7-8 with TRBJ1-2, with a tentative D call TRBD1 (5 bases). The CDR3 contains 13 residues. Germline V lookup: CDR1 SGHVS, CDR2 FQNEAQ. Trimming cost V 1 base and J 6 bases, with 9 bases left between them. The CDR3 DNA follows: TGTGCCAGCAGCTTAGGGGGCGCCGATGGCTACACCTTC. Protein sequence: CASSLGGADGYTF.

The rearrangement uses TRBV7-9 and TRBJ2-7; a possible D gene is TRBD2 (5 bases). Trimming took 0 bases from V and 2 from J, leaving 8 bases between them. Germline lookup yields CDR1 SEHNR and CDR2 FQNEAQ (reference sequence). The CDR3 is 14 amino acids. CDR3: CASSLASAPYEQYF. The CDR3 DNA sequence: TGTGCCAGCAGCTTAGCTAGCGCACCCTACGAGCAGTACTTC. The complete variable domain, with remaining parts taken from reference TRBV7-9 and TRBJ2-7, reads DTGVSQNPRHKITKRGQNVTFRCDPISEHNRLYWYRQTLGQGPEFLTYFQNEAQLEKSRLLSDRFSAERPKGSFSTLEIQRTEQGDSAMYLCASSLASAPYEQYFGPGTRLTVT.

This clone showed up just a few times. The chain uses TRBV14 and TRBJ1-1; D not certain. The germline V and J ends were trimmed by 2 bases and 8 bases, with 9 bases remaining between them. This CDR3 has 12 amino acids. The germline V gene has CDR1 SGHDN and CDR2 FVKESK. The CDR3 sequence is CASSQLHAEAFF. CDR3 coding DNA: TGTGCCAGCAGCCAACTACACGCCGAAGCTTTCTTT. The variable domain in full, with the rest retrieved from reference TRBV14 and TRBJ1-1, is EAGVTQFPSHSVIEKGQTVTLRCDPISGHDNLYWYRRVMGKEIKFLLHFVKESKQDESGMPNNRFLAERTGGTYSTLKVQPAELEDSGVYFCASSQLHAEAFFGQGTRLTVV.

The CDR3 bases are TGTGCTTCTCGGGGGCAAGAGACCCAGTACTTC. Translation: CASRGQETQYF. V is TRBV7-9 and J is TRBJ2-5, with D maybe TRBD2 (6 bases). Germline CDR1 reads SEHNR; CDR2 reads FQNEAQ (reference sequence). CDR3 length: 11 residues.

V usage is TRBV27 and J usage is TRBJ2-2; D is undetermined. CDR3 length equals 13 residues. Trimming left V 7 bases short and J 5 bases short, with 11 bases between. The V gene's germline CDR1 is MNHEY and CDR2 SMNVEV (reference sequence). This CDR3 reads CASKGPRTGELFF. CDR3 nucleotides: TGTGCCAGCAAAGGCCCGCGGACCGGGGAGCTGTTTTTT.

The V gene is TRBV19, the J gene TRBJ1-1; maybe TRBD1 (6 bases). Deletions cut 6 bases from V and 0 bases from J, with 17 bases between. CDR3 length equals 16 residues. CDR1 is LNHDA and CDR2 is SQIVND in the germline V gene (reference sequence). The CDR3 nucleotides are TGTGCCAGTAGCCTTCTGGGGGGGCTACTGAACACTGAAGCTTTCTTT. It translates to CASSLLGGLLNTEAFF. Full variable domain (outside the CDR3, taken from reference TRBV19 and TRBJ1-1): DGGITQSPKYLFRKEGQNVTLSCEQNLNHDAMYWYRQDPGQGLRLIYYSQIVNDFQKGDIAEGYSVSREKKESFPLTVTSAQKNPTAFYLCASSLLGGLLNTEAFFGQGTRLTVV.

J is TRBJ2-1 and V is TRBV7-8, with 8 bases fitting TRBD2. Germline CDR1 SGHVS, CDR2 FQNEAQ. This CDR3 comprises 18 residues. V was pared by 1 base and J by 4 bases, with 12 bases of the junction left unmatched. In nucleotides, the CDR3 is TGTGCCAGCAGCTTAGAGCATATTGGCGGGAGGTGGTACAATGAGCAGTTCTTC. It codes for CASSLEHIGGRWYNEQFF.

The V and J genes are TRBV6-1 and TRBJ2-7; 9 bases are shared with TRBD2. CDR3 length equals 15 residues. J gave up 2 bases and V 7 bases, and 9 bases lay outside the gene matches. CDR1 and CDR2 (germline): MNHNS, SASEGT. The CDR3 DNA follows: TGTGCCAGCACCGCTAGCGGGACCATTACCTACGAGCAGTACTTC. Translated: CASTASGTITYEQYF.

The genes are TRBV7-6 and TRBJ2-2, with 11 positions matching TRBD2. The ends lost 6 bases at V and 5 bases at J; junction bases unmatched: 8. The V gene's germline CDR1 is SGHVS and CDR2 FNYEAQ. The CDR3 totals 16 residues. DNA of the CDR3: TGTGCCAGCAGACTTCTAGCGGGAGGAGGAACCGGGGAGCTGTTTTTT. This translates into CASRLLAGGGTGELFF.